Listed below are T cell receptor beta chains from one sample, sequenced in a study of T-cell reconstitution after alpha-beta-depleted transplantation in children. TCRdb processed the PCR reads anew with MiXCR; each CDR3 protein has one entry. Seen here are 80,000 or so distinct CDR3 sequences, 13% to 15% observed once, and the top ten hold 27%. This sample comprised PBMCs, mostly from graft donor cells, obtained 180 days after TCRalphabeta/CD19-depleted stem cell transplant. These receptors were collected from a male patient aged 2 to 10 who had a stem cell transplant for acute lymphoblastic leukemia, so the T cells may come from the graft donor. CDR3s include the opening cysteine and the closing phenylalanine or tryptophan. A D gene is named only where the DNA matches it firmly. Clone size appears in some rows only: once, few, many, or a class for an expanded clone.

D	V	size	J	DNA	CDR3
.	TRBV7-2	.	TRBJ1-2	TGTGCCAGCAAAATTAGGGGGTATGGCTACACCTTC	CASKIRGYGYTF
TRBD2	TRBV20-1	few	TRBJ2-3	TGCAGTGCTAGTAGCGGGAGTGTGGGCACAGATACGCAGTATTTT	CSASSGSVGTDTQYF
TRBD1	TRBV27	.	TRBJ1-1	TGTGCCAGCAGTTTATCGGCGGGACAGGTCCCTGAAGCTTTCTTT	CASSLSAGQVPEAFF
.	TRBV5-6	few	TRBJ2-7	TGTGCCAGCAGCAGCGGGACAGGTTACTACGAGCAGTACTTC	CASSSGTGYYEQYF
TRBD2	TRBV5-5	.	TRBJ2-5	TGTGCCAGCAGCTTTGCGGCTAGCGGGGGCCAAGAGACCCAGTACTTC	CASSFAASGGQETQYF
.	TRBV6-5	.	TRBJ2-4	TGTGCCAGCAGTTACGGGGGGGCGGGAAACATTCAGTACTTC	CASSYGGAGNIQYF
.	TRBV7-3	.	TRBJ2-5	TGTGCCAGCAGCTCCCGGGAGTCTCAAGTCCAGTACTTC	CASSSRESQVQYF
.	TRBV20-1	.	TRBJ1-2	TGCAGTGCTAGAGATTCAGGGCACTATGGCTACACCTTC	CSARDSGHYGYTF
.	TRBV2	few	TRBJ2-7	TGTGCCAGCAGACGGGCCACCTACGAGCAGTACTTC	CASRRATYEQYF
.	TRBV5-1	many	TRBJ2-1	TGCGCCAGCAGCTTGGGAGGGTATCCTCCCTACAATGAGCAGTTCTTC	CASSLGGYPPYNEQFF
TRBD2	TRBV9	few	TRBJ2-7	TGTGCCAGCAGCGTAGACCTCCTAGCGGGAGCCTACGAGCAGTACTTC	CASSVDLLAGAYEQYF
.	TRBV12-3/TRBV12-4	many	TRBJ2-2	TGTGCCAGCAGTTTAGGGAGCGGGGAGCTGTTTTTT	CASSLGSGELFF
.	TRBV7-3	.	TRBJ1-1	TGTGCCCCTCAGGAGGTGAACACTGAAGCTTTCTTT	CAPQEVNTEAFF
TRBD1	TRBV10-3	.	TRBJ1-6	TGTGCCATCAGTGATCCCGGGACAGGGGGGAATTCACCCCTCCACTTT	CAISDPGTGGNSPLHF
TRBD2	TRBV5-1	few	TRBJ2-5	TGCGCCAGCAGCTTGGAAGATTCAGCGGGGGCCCAGTACTTC	CASSLEDSAGAQYF
.	TRBV7-9	few	TRBJ2-5	TGTGCCAGCAGCCCAACCTTGGGGGAGACCCAGTACTTC	CASSPTLGETQYF
TRBD1	TRBV7-2	few	TRBJ2-2	TGTGCCAGCAGCTTCTCATGGACAGGGGCGTACACCGGGGAGCTGTTTTTT	CASSFSWTGAYTGELFF
.	TRBV28	.	TRBJ2-1	TGTGCCAGCAGTTTCATCCAGCAGTTCTTC	CASSFIQQFF
.	TRBV4-3	once	TRBJ2-1	TGCGCCAGCAGCCAAAGACAGGGAGGCAGTGAGCAGTTCTTC	CASSQRQGGSEQFF
.	TRBV4-3	.	TRBJ2-1	TGCGCCAGCAGCCGCTCTTTAGCGTACTCCGACAATGAGCAGTTCTTC	CASSRSLAYSDNEQFF
.	TRBV4-2	.	TRBJ2-2	TGTGCCAGCAGCCAAGAAGGCCAGGGTTATACCGGGGAGCTGTTTTTT	CASSQEGQGYTGELFF
.	TRBV20-1	.	TRBJ1-1	TGCAGTGCTAGAGGGGGACTCCGGCGGACTGAAGCTTTCTTT	CSARGGLRRTEAFF
.	TRBV6-2/TRBV6-3	.	TRBJ1-2	TGTGCCAGCAACGGTAACGGCTATGGCTACACCTTC	CASNGNGYGYTF
TRBD1	TRBV2	.	TRBJ1-1	TGTGCCAGCAAGTACAGGGGGAGCACTGAAGCTTTCTTT	CASKYRGSTEAFF
.	TRBV5-1	many	TRBJ1-2	TGCGCCAGCAGCTGGACAGGCTACACCTTC	CASSWTGYTF
TRBD1	TRBV5-1	.	TRBJ2-7	TGCGCCAGCAGCTTGGGGGTGACAGGGGGCGAGCAGTACTTC	CASSLGVTGGEQYF
.	TRBV18	many	TRBJ1-2	TGTGCCAGCTCACCACCTGGGAACCTCTATGGCTACACCTTC	CASSPPGNLYGYTF
TRBD1	TRBV23-1	.	TRBJ2-5	TGCGCCAGCAGTCACCCCAGGGGGCGACGAGAGACCCAGTACTTC	CASSHPRGRRETQYF
.	TRBV7-9	.	TRBJ1-1	TGTGCCAGCAGCCCACCGTGGGGGGCGAACACTGAAGCTTTCTTT	CASSPPWGANTEAFF
.	TRBV4-3	few	TRBJ1-2	TGCGCCAGCAGCCAAGAGCAGGTCAGCCGACGACGAGGCTACACCTTC	CASSQEQVSRRRGYTF
TRBD2	TRBV11-1	few	TRBJ2-3	TGTGCCAGCAGCTTCCTTAAACTGACTAGCGGGATATCAGATACGCAGTATTTT	CASSFLKLTSGISDTQYF
.	TRBV20-1	few	TRBJ1-2	TGCAGTGCTAGAGTGGGGCGTGGGGGCTACACCTTC	CSARVGRGGYTF
.	TRBV6-5	.	TRBJ1-4	TGTGCCAGCAGTTACTCAGGGGCTCCTAATGAAAAACTGTTTTTT	CASSYSGAPNEKLFF
TRBD1	TRBV6-5	few	TRBJ2-7	TGTGCCAGCAGTTACTGGGACAGGGTAAACTACGAGCAGTACTTC	CASSYWDRVNYEQYF
.	TRBV20-1	.	TRBJ1-2	TGCAGTGCTAGGACCCGAACGGGACCCCCTAACTATGGCTACACCTTC	CSARTRTGPPNYGYTF
.	TRBV24-1	.	TRBJ2-3	TGTGCCACCAGTGAACCTGGGGGGGGACAAACAGATACGCAGTATTTT	CATSEPGGGQTDTQYF
.	TRBV6-5	few	TRBJ1-5	TGTGCCAGCAGTTACTCGATCCAGGGTGGACAGCCCCAGCATTTT	CASSYSIQGGQPQHF
.	TRBV27	few	TRBJ2-7	TGTGCCAGCAGTTTAACAGGGTCCTACCTCTCCTACGAGCAGTACTTC	CASSLTGSYLSYEQYF
.	TRBV16	.	TRBJ2-3	TGTGCCAGCAGTCAATGGGCCCGACAGAGTCCCACAGATACGCAGTATTTT	CASSQWARQSPTDTQYF
.	TRBV6-1	few	TRBJ2-1	TGTGCCAGCACCCACCAGGTCCAGGGCAATGAGCAGTTCTTC	CASTHQVQGNEQFF
TRBD1	TRBV6-5	.	TRBJ1-2	TGTGCCAGCAGTTACGGTTCGACAGGGGTCGGCTACACCTTC	CASSYGSTGVGYTF
.	TRBV20-1	few	TRBJ2-4	TGCAGTGCTAGGGAAGGAGCCAAAAACATTCAGTACTTC	CSAREGAKNIQYF
TRBD2	TRBV7-9	.	TRBJ2-5	TGTGCCAGCAGCTTAAGGGGCGGGAGACAGACCCAGTACTTC	CASSLRGGRQTQYF
.	TRBV10-3	many	TRBJ2-2	TGTGCCACTAACACCCCAACCGGGGAGCTGTTTTTT	CATNTPTGELFF
.	TRBV7-9	few	TRBJ1-1	TGTGCCAGCAGCCCCTTTCGGCCAGGGGAGGCTTTCTTT	CASSPFRPGEAFF